The entry below gives a single T cell receptor beta chain sequence along with its context. This clone appeared many times. What this receptor recognizes is not known. The CDR3 goes on 3 residues after the read ends, and that part is filled in from the germline J gene. Trimming takes 5 bases off V and 2 bases off J; junction bases not matched to a gene: 7. The CDR3 covers 15 residues, taking in both the cysteine and the phenylalanine. Sequencing covers 36 bases of the CDR3, shown here with the frame starting at base 1. For sequencing input, CVID and control samples contributed equivalent amounts of genomic DNA. For every sample, a 60 bp segment covering the rearranged TCRbeta CDR3 region was amplified and then sequenced. TCRbeta amplification used the immunoSEQ assay, a bias-corrected multiplex PCR with high-throughput sequencing. Turning to the authors' computational methods: Every unique nucleotide sequence counted as a clone and was annotated with V, D and J genes, copy number and frequency. Sequences were labeled productive if in frame, and non-productive if out of frame or containing stop codons. Clonality was calculated from Shannon's entropy as previously described. Mean CDR3 Kyte-Doolittle hydropathy was derived from the predicted amino acid sequences of productive clones. The R hclust function was used to hierarchically cluster scaled V gene usage with Manhattan distance and complete linkage. Sharing of clones by CDR3 amino acid sequence was evaluated through resampling of 12 repertoires per group over 100 rounds. The repertoires were searched for approximately 70 published EBV-specific TCRbeta sequences and nearly 250 published CMV-specific TCRbeta sequences. Analysis left out a couple of CVID samples that produced under 10,000 sequences, so fewer than 50 CVID repertoires remained. Held by TCRdb, this immuneACCESS table contains in-frame sequences only and omits some clones. Under half of the omission traces to an unresolved V gene where checked; the cause of the rest is unknown. V and J calls and clone size follow that table, whereas D and trimming were derived from the DNA. This sample is represented by 50,000 to 65,000 clones, with no singletons among them. The ten largest clones represent 1.5% to 2% of the sample.

These data are taken from a study of T cell clonality in common variable immunodeficiency (dated by TCRdb to between 2015 and 2017). Study-level results and caveats: TCRbeta clonality was higher in CVID subjects than in healthy controls (t-test p = 0.018), and the increase was most characteristic of about a third of subjects. Despite equal DNA input, controls averaged around 82,000 unique sequences per sample versus roughly 30,000 in CVID samples. Healthy controls shared more TCRbeta clones with each other than CVID subjects shared among themselves (p < 0.0001). Correlations of repertoire features with clinical complications were constrained by heterogeneity among patients within the CVID cohort. Reportedly, TCRbeta sequences from CVID had fewer deletions and N-nucleotide insertions, and highly modified clones with 13 or more V deletions were absent from CVID. According to the authors, finding the cause of the higher clonality in CVID would require sequencing the repertoires of T cell subpopulations.

Most of the CVID patients and most of the healthy controls were of Caucasian heritage. From each donor, about 5 to 8.5 ml of heparinized peripheral whole blood was collected. Genomic DNA from adults with common variable immune deficiency (CVID) and from healthy adult controls was used to sequence TCRbeta CDR3 repertoires. A total of around 22 healthy adult volunteers (roughly twelve female and around ten male; age range roughly 23 to 66 years, mean age 34) were included in the control group. Diluted blood was density-centrifuged over Hypaque 1077 or Ficoll-Paque to isolate peripheral blood mononuclear cells. Genomic DNA was obtained from unsorted mononuclear cells using either Qiagen column purification or a centrifugation-based method.

This TCR came from a person between 18 and 75 years old in good health. The chain employs TRBV12-3 or TRBV12-4 and TRBJ2-7; 9 bases in the middle match TRBD2. The sample comprised peripheral blood mononuclear cells. The DNA read from the CDR3 is TGTGCCAGCAGTCCCTCGGGACTAGCTACCTACGAG. It encodes CASSPSGLATYE. The CDR3, in full, reads CASSPSGLATYEQYF.